This T cell receptor (beta chain) stems from a study of post-analysis software for immune sequencing data. In the study overall: As for disease course, relapsing-remitting, secondary progressive and progressive-relapsing multiple sclerosis were all included.

A note on this clonotype: Its specificity is unknown.

The CDR3 has 14 amino acids. The V end was cut by 4 bases, the J end by 0 bases, with 10 bases between. CDR1 and CDR2 (germline): DFQATT, SNEGSKA (reference sequence). TCR beta libraries were prepared from cDNA with unique molecular identifiers. T cells numbering about 0.95 to 10 million yielded 500,000 or so cDNA molecules. TCRdb analysed the PCR reads with MiXCR anew, one entry per CDR3 protein. The table records hundreds of thousands of distinct CDR3 sequences, around 50% of them present only once. Study findings and constraints: Included in a set of several TRBV segments more frequent in patients than controls were TRBV5-6, TRBV5-1 and TRBV20-1. Diversity measured as normalized Chao1 was significantly lower in multiple sclerosis patients than in controls.

Sequencing input: blood. The source is a girl aged 5 to 17 with multiple sclerosis. The rearrangement uses TRBV20-1 and TRBJ1-5, with D tentatively TRBD1 (6 bases). The CDR3 coding sequence is TGCAGTGCTAAGGGGGGTGATAGCAATCAGCCCCAGCATTTT. It specifies CSAKGGDSNQPQHF.